Detailed here is one TCR beta chain. Its antigen remains undetermined. Base qualities are missing; no much larger clone stands one base away. This record comes from a study of memory CD4+ T cells and cytomegalovirus serostatus (dated by TCRdb to between 2017 and 2020). For the wider study: The cohort included approximately 35 healthy adults from Belgium, of whom 9 were CMV seropositive and roughly 25 were CMV seronegative. To replicate a published TCR-based CMV serostatus classifier, the study sequenced CD4+ memory TCRbeta repertoires from a Belgian cohort whose cytomegalovirus serostatus was known.

Based on the germline V gene, the CDR1 and CDR2 sequences are SGDLS and YYNGEE. Inclusive of the bounding cysteine and phenylalanine, the CDR3 is 16 residues long. CDR3 DNA only is kept here, 48 bases in frame from base 1. Trimming at the junction amounts to 3 bases on V and 0 bases on J, and the germline ends lie 13 bases apart. A FACSAria II was used to sort memory CD4+ T cells, defined as single viable CD3+CD4+CD8-CD45RO+ cells. CMV serostatus was determined with a Roche Elecsys assay detecting serum IgG against CMV pp150, pp28, p38 and p52. Once the samples were thawed, total CD4+ T cells were enriched through positive selection using CD4 magnetic microbeads. The samples came from a different study that was designed specifically to examine the CD4+ T cell memory repertoire. Following standard operating procedures, peripheral blood mononuclear cells were isolated and cryopreserved, while serum was kept at -80 degrees C. CD3-PerCP (BW264/56), CD4-APC (RPA-T4), CD45RO-PE (UCHT1) and CD8-Pacific Orange (3B5) antibodies were used for staining, and non-viable cells were excluded with Sytox blue.

Study-wide findings and limitations: Only CD4+CD45RO+ memory cells were sequenced, unlike the original study, which covered naive and memory CD4+ and CD8+ populations. For CMV serostatus prediction, a median bootstrapped AUC of approximately 0.95 was reached with the original framework, and a median bootstrapped AUC of approximately 0.92 was reached with a US-trained random forest. A median bootstrapped AUC of roughly 0.94 with a 95% CI of 0.76-1.00 was achieved on the Belgian cohort by the original-framework classifier. The results were read as suggesting that the CMV-associated TCR signature is, for the most part, present in the CD4+ memory repertoire. Of around 160 previously reported CMV-associated TCRbeta sequences, approximately 70 appeared in the CD4+ memory repertoires, each in one to five individuals.

Genomic DNA was extracted from sorted cells with the Quick-DNA Microprep Kit. TCRbeta DNA was amplified with the immunoSEQ hsTCRbeta kit following the manufacturer's protocol. TCRbeta libraries were sequenced on an Illumina MiSeq instrument. On the study's bioinformatics: Once out-of-frame sequences had been removed, a few million distinct TCRbeta sequences were left, which works out to an average of around 70,000 per individual. Two values were used to score each individual: the count of 164 previously reported CMV-associated TCRbeta sequences and the total count of productive distinct TCRbeta sequences. A beta-binomial model was reimplemented in Python, and random forests from scikit-learn, run with default parameters, were trained on data from the US cohort. On the Belgian cohort, classifier performance was reported as the median AUC, along with percentile confidence intervals, across 10,000 bootstrap iterations. As stored in TCRdb, this immuneACCESS dataset retains in-frame rearrangements with V and J assigned. A fraction of the clones does not appear; measured against another copy, unresolved V genes explain less than half of the discrepancy, and the remainder lacks a known reason. Clone size and the V and J calls come from that table; the DNA yielded D and trimming. The sample includes tens of thousands of clones, with more than 75% observed a single time. Roughly 0.4% of the sample is in the top ten clones.

Recombination linked TRBV9 to TRBJ1-3, with the D gene uncertain. This clonotype was obtained from an adult in good health and CMV-seronegative. Sequenced input: memory CD4+ T cells from blood. The DNA reads TGTGCCAGCAGCGGTATGACGGTGAGCTCTGGAAACACCATATATTTT. Translated, it reads CASSGMTVSSGNTIYF.